The 13 T cell receptor beta chains below were found in one sample sequenced in a study of blood T cell repertoires in COVID-19. Method: immunoSEQ multiplex PCR; TCRdb's copy keeps in-frame clones and lacks some. The top ten hold around 4.6% of the sample, which has some 130,000 clones, roughly nine tenths seen once. The sample comprised peripheral blood. Source of these receptors: a man aged 60 to 69 with COVID-19, enrolled during active disease.

The CDR3 loop is CASSEGQGYGYTF. The CDR3 bases are TGCGCCAGCAGCGAGGGACAGGGGTATGGCTACACCTTC. The V and J genes are TRBV5-1 and TRBJ1-2; 10 bases line up with TRBD1. This CDR3 region has 13 residues. Germline-derived CDR1 and CDR2 are SGHRS and YFSETQ. V lost 4 bases and J lost 5; bases outside the gene matches: 2.

The DNA of the CDR3 is TGTGCCAGCAGTCCTCAGCGGGACACAGATACGCAGTATTTT. Its translation: CASSPQRDTDTQYF. The rearrangement links TRBV28 to TRBJ2-3; 7 positions agree with TRBD2. From germline, CDR1 is MDHEN and CDR2 SYDVKM. The ends lost 5 bases at V and 2 bases at J; junction bases unmatched: 4. The CDR3 totals 14 residues.

The chain carries TRBV19 and TRBJ2-7; 12 nucleotides agree with TRBD2. The germline gives CDR1 LNHDA, CDR2 SQIVND (reference sequence). The CDR3 sequence is 16 residues long. V lost 7 bases and J lost 5; bases outside the gene matches: 12. Here the CDR3 reads CASTPRLAGESHEQYF. DNA of the CDR3: TGTGCCAGTACCCCTAGACTAGCGGGAGAGTCCCACGAGCAGTACTTC.

This chain connects TRBV4-2 to TRBJ1-4; the match to TRBD1 covers 7 bases. The germline V gene has CDR1 LGHNA and CDR2 YNFKEQ. CDR3 length: 15 residues. V dropped 0 bases and J dropped 6; count of bases not matched to a gene: 4. In nucleotides, the CDR3 is TGTGCCAGCAGCCAAGATGGGCAGGGGGATGAAAAACTGTTTTTT. Its translation is CASSQDGQGDEKLFF.

This clone has a handful of counts. The gene calls are TRBV19 and TRBJ1-1, with D possibly matching TRBD1 (6 bases). CDR1 and CDR2 (germline): LNHDA, SQIVND (reference sequence). The CDR3 totals 15 residues. Trimming stripped 7 bases from V and 7 bases from J, with 22 bases between. For the CDR3, the DNA is TGTGCCAGTATTGAATTTTCAGGGGCCCTGGATGAAGCTTTCTTT. Encoded protein: CASIEFSGALDEAFF.

This clone was seen only once. CDR3 nucleotides: TGTGCCAGCAGCGTAGCTGCGGGCATCGAAGAGACCCAGTACTTC. This codes for CASSVAAGIEETQYF. V is TRBV9 and J is TRBJ2-5, with D possibly TRBD2 on 5 matching bases. The CDR3 has 15 residues. The germline gives CDR1 SGDLS, CDR2 YYNGEE. Trimming cost V 0 bases and J 3 bases, with 12 bases left between them.

The chain joins TRBV30 to TRBJ2-1, with 12 bases matching TRBD2. CDR3 length: 18 amino acids. CDR1 is GTSNPN, CDR2 SVGIG, per germline (reference sequence). V gave up 3 bases and J gave up 10 bases; unmatched junction bases: 19. CDR3 DNA sequence: TGTGCCTGGAGCACCCGAATAAGACTAGCGGGAGCTGTATTGGAGCAGTTCTTC. Protein sequence: CAWSTRIRLAGAVLEQFF.

This clone appeared a few times. The genes are TRBV2 and TRBJ2-3; 11 nucleotides match TRBD2. Germline CDR1 SNHLY, CDR2 FYNNEI. CDR3 length: 16 residues. V lost 6 bases and J lost 0; bases outside the gene matches: 5. CDR3 sequence reads: CASSGTSGPSTDTQYF. The DNA for the CDR3 is TGTGCCAGCAGCGGGACTAGCGGACCTAGCACAGATACGCAGTATTTT.

With respect to this clone: The sample holds other DNA sequences that translate to the same CDR3. The genes are TRBV3-1 (or the pseudogene TRBV3-2) and TRBJ1-1, with D maybe TRBD1 (5 bases). The V gene's germline CDR1 is LGHDT and CDR2 YNNKEL (reference sequence). The length of the CDR3 is 13 residues. V was cut by 4 bases and J by 2 bases, with 8 bases left in between. CDR3 DNA: TGTGCCAGCAGCCCTACAGGTAACACTGAAGCTTTCTTT. This translates into CASSPTGNTEAFF.

The chain carries TRBV5-1 and TRBJ2-1; 7 positions match TRBD1. Germline V CDR1 and CDR2: SGHRS, YFSETQ. The CDR3 spans 15 residues. The ends lost 1 base at V and 3 bases at J; junction bases unmatched: 4. The CDR3 reads CASSLSRGNYNEQFF. CDR3 DNA sequence: TGCGCCAGCAGCTTGTCCAGGGGGAACTACAATGAGCAGTTCTTC.

J is TRBJ2-5 and V is TRBV14; 8 nucleotides match TRBD2. The CDR3 covers 15 residues. CDR1 is SGHDN and CDR2 is FVKESK in the germline V gene. Losses at the gene ends were 4 bases for V and 1 base for J; bases not matched to a gene: 5. The CDR3 sequence: CASSLGRARQETQYF. In nucleotides, the CDR3 is TGTGCCAGCAGCCTCGGGAGGGCCCGCCAAGAGACCCAGTACTTC. The complete variable domain, with remaining parts taken from reference TRBV14 and TRBJ2-5, reads EAGVTQFPSHSVIEKGQTVTLRCDPISGHDNLYWYRRVMGKEIKFLLHFVKESKQDESGMPNNRFLAERTGGTYSTLKVQPAELEDSGVYFCASSLGRARQETQYFGPGTRLLVL.

CDR3 coding DNA: TGTGCCAGCAGTTACGGGACTCTGAACACTGAAGCTTTCTTT. Translated, it gives CASSYGTLNTEAFF. V usage is TRBV6-5 and J usage is TRBJ1-1; possible D gene TRBD1, 5 bases. This CDR3 has 14 residues. Trimming took off 2 bases at V and 0 bases at J, with 7 bases between the two ends. Germline assignment: CDR1 MNHEY and CDR2 SVGAGI.

The V and J genes are TRBV29-1 and TRBJ2-7; tentative D call: TRBD1 (6 bases). V was pared by 4 bases and J by 9 bases, with 13 bases between. The CDR3 is made up of 11 amino acids. Germline V gene sequence: CDR1 SQVTM, CDR2 ANQGSEA. The CDR3 bases are TGCAGCGTTGCCCAACAGGGCCCGCAGTACTTC. The encoded protein is CSVAQQGPQYF.